This T cell receptor beta chain emerged from a study of shared T cell receptors in the human thymus. Some clones are missing from TCRdb's copy, which holds only in-frame ones; the method was immunoSEQ multiplex PCR. The sample has about 380,000 clones, more than 85% seen once. This clonotype originated in a human donor. The sequencing sample was made of thymocytes.

This CDR3 is CASKRAGGADGYTF. The CDR3 bases are TGTGCCAGCAAAAGGGCAGGGGGCGCGGATGGCTACACCTTC. V is TRBV27 and J is TRBJ1-2; TRBD1 matches 8 bases. Germline values: CDR1 MNHEY, CDR2 SMNVEV (reference sequence). This CDR3 contains 14 residues. V was pared by 7 bases and J by 6 bases, with 10 bases of the junction left unmatched.